Listed here are 32 T cell receptor beta chains from one sample, sequenced in a study of T cells expressing NK-cell markers. TCRdb reprocessed the 5' RACE reads, keeping one entry per CDR3 protein, no DNA. In all, the sample yields a few hundred thousand distinct CDR3 sequences. Sequenced sample: blood T cells: a sorted CD56 or NKG2C T cell subset, CD4+ or CD8+ T cells, or bulk PBMC T cells (not recorded which). The receptors here all came from a man aged 18-69 years in good health.

The genes are TRBV7-9 and TRBJ2-2. The CDR3 length is 16 residues. Germline V gives CDR1 SEHNR, CDR2 FQNEAQ (reference sequence). CDR3 protein: CASSLGFDRTTGELFF.

The chain joins TRBV29-1 to TRBJ2-1. The CDR3 has 12 amino acids. The V gene's germline CDR1 is SQVTM and CDR2 ANQGSEA. The CDR3 loop reads CSVNRHSDEQFF.

The V call is TRBV11-1, the J call TRBJ2-5; TCRdb indicates TRBD1, and absent DNA this call remains unverified. Germline V CDR1 and CDR2: SGHAT, FQDESV (reference sequence). The CDR3 contains 16 residues. The CDR3: CASSFVGRGLRQTQYF.

The chain recombines TRBV6-5 with TRBJ2-7; TCRdb designates TRBD1, a call that cannot be tested without DNA. The CDR3 runs 16 residues. Germline CDR1 MNHEY, CDR2 SVGAGI. This CDR3 reads CASSYSQGSVGYEQYF.

This chain joins TRBV5-1 and TRBJ1-6. The CDR3 totals 14 residues. Germline V CDR1 and CDR2: SGHRS, YFSETQ. This chain's CDR3 is CASSLGSNNSPLHF.

This chain uses TRBV6-2 or TRBV6-3 with TRBJ2-3; the TRBD2 assignment by TCRdb is unverifiable without DNA. The CDR3 is made up of 13 amino acids. The germline gives CDR1 MNHEY, CDR2 SVGEGT. CDR3 region: CASSYYGPNTQYF.

The chain uses TRBV12-3 or TRBV12-4 and TRBJ2-1; TCRdb lists TRBD2, though no DNA is available to test this call. This CDR3 contains 18 residues. CDR3 amino acids: CASRGGTSGISSYNEQFF.

The chain employs TRBV18 and TRBJ1-2; lacking DNA, the TRBD1 call made by TCRdb goes unchecked. CDR3 length equals 15 residues. Germline V gene lookup returns CDR1 KGHSH and CDR2 LQKENI. CDR3 residues: CASSPLEGGRYGYTF.

The V call is TRBV5-1, the J call TRBJ1-5. CDR1 is SGHRS, CDR2 YFSETQ, per germline. The CDR3 is made up of 15 amino acids. CDR3 in amino acids: CASRPGGDVNQPQHF.

The J gene is TRBJ2-1, the V gene TRBV7-8; the D call from TCRdb, TRBD1, cannot be confirmed without DNA. The CDR3 is 16 residues long. The germline V gene encodes CDR1 SGHVS and CDR2 FQNEAQ. The CDR3 loop is CASSTTQRGPYNEQFF.

The chain uses TRBV4-2 and TRBJ1-5. CDR1 is LGHNA and CDR2 is YNFKEQ in the germline V gene. This CDR3 region has 17 residues. The CDR3 protein is CASSQDPPTQGNQPQHF.

V gene TRBV4-1 combines with J gene TRBJ2-4; without DNA, the TCRdb call of TRBD1 cannot be checked. This CDR3 comprises 16 residues. CDR1 MGHRA and CDR2 YSYEKL come from the germline V gene. The chain's CDR3 is CASSQDRRQTKNIQYF.

This chain joins TRBV20-1 and TRBJ1-4. The CDR3 runs to 18 residues. Germline V gene lookup returns CDR1 DFQATT and CDR2 SNEGSKA (reference sequence). The CDR3 loop is CSAREIEGSHYHEGNCFF.

The rearrangement joins TRBV4-1 to TRBJ2-6; the D call from TCRdb, TRBD2, cannot be confirmed without DNA. This CDR3 has 18 amino acids. Germline values: CDR1 MGHRA, CDR2 YSYEKL. CDR3 residues: CASSPRATPRSGANVLTF.

The genes are TRBV5-1 and TRBJ2-7; lacking DNA, the TRBD1 call made by TCRdb goes unchecked. Germline CDR1 SGHRS, CDR2 YFSETQ. The CDR3 loop spans 16 amino acids. Here the CDR3 reads CASSLVGDRGSYEQYF.

This sequence joins TRBV7-9 and TRBJ2-3; TCRdb reports TRBD2, a call that lacks DNA to check it against. This CDR3 is 16 amino acids long. Germline values: CDR1 SEHNR, CDR2 FQNEAQ (reference sequence). The CDR3 reads CASSPLGRTPHGTQYF.

V is TRBV5-1 and J is TRBJ1-3. CDR3 length: 15 residues. CDR1 and CDR2 (germline): SGHRS, YFSETQ. The CDR3 loop is CASSWDTASGNTIYF.

CDR3 sequence reads: CASSPARGVQTDTQYF. V usage is TRBV11-3 and J usage is TRBJ2-3; TCRdb reports TRBD2, a call that lacks DNA to check it against. The CDR3 extends over 16 amino acids. Germline lookup yields CDR1 SGHNT and CDR2 YENEEA.

This chain uses TRBV7-9 with TRBJ1-3; TCRdb picks TRBD1, but there is no DNA to check that call. The germline V gene has CDR1 SEHNR and CDR2 FQNEAQ (reference sequence). The CDR3 has 17 residues. The CDR3 sequence: CASSVAGTRSSGNTIYF.

The CDR3 region is CAWSVRGKNTGELFF. The V gene is TRBV30, the J gene TRBJ2-2; TCRdb gives TRBD1 as the D gene, but with no DNA this cannot be confirmed. Germline V gene sequence: CDR1 GTSNPN, CDR2 SVGIG (reference sequence). This CDR3 is built from 15 residues.

The chain joins TRBV5-1 to TRBJ1-2; the D call from TCRdb, TRBD1, cannot be confirmed without DNA. The CDR3 runs to 14 residues. CDR1 and CDR2 (germline): SGHRS, YFSETQ. CDR3: CASSWTGTGGGYTF.

This chain links TRBV15 with TRBJ2-6; TCRdb gives TRBD1 as the D gene, but with no DNA this cannot be confirmed. CDR1 is LNHNV and CDR2 is YYDKDF in the germline V gene (reference sequence). This CDR3 contains 21 residues. CDR3: CATSTYPSTGTRSSGANVLTF.

This chain links TRBV6-1 with TRBJ1-4. Germline loops: CDR1 MNHNS, CDR2 SASEGT. The CDR3 sequence is 16 residues long. The CDR3: CASSEDITVANEKLFF.

The rearrangement uses TRBV16 and TRBJ2-1. Germline V gives CDR1 KGHSY, CDR2 FQNENV. CDR3 size: 14 residues. The CDR3 protein is CASSQSSDGRGQFF.

This chain uses TRBV24-1 with TRBJ1-2; TCRdb reports TRBD1, a call that lacks DNA to check it against. There are 16 residues in the CDR3. Germline loops: CDR1 KGHDR, CDR2 SFDVKD. The CDR3 loop is CATSDFGTGGIYGYTF.

The chain recombines TRBV7-8 with TRBJ1-5; TCRdb's D call, TRBD1, is unchecked because there is no DNA. The CDR3 extends over 15 amino acids. Looked up from germline, CDR1 is SGHVS and CDR2 is FQNEAQ. CDR3 sequence: CASSLVAGINQPQHF.

The chain carries TRBV12-5 and TRBJ2-7; with no DNA, the TCRdb D assignment of TRBD1 cannot be verified. This CDR3 region has 15 residues. Germline V lookup: CDR1 LGHNT, CDR2 FRNRAP. This CDR3 is CASGPTGVRNYEQYF.

The V and J genes are TRBV9 and TRBJ1-2. Germline lookup yields CDR1 SGDLS and CDR2 YYNGEE. There are 14 residues in the CDR3. The chain's CDR3 is CASSRYPDLYGYTF.

The chain links TRBV5-1 to TRBJ1-6; the D call from TCRdb, TRBD1, cannot be confirmed without DNA. This CDR3 is 14 amino acids long. Germline CDR1 SGHRS, CDR2 YFSETQ. This CDR3 is CASSFGDTNSPLHF.

This chain uses TRBV12-3 or TRBV12-4 with TRBJ1-4. The CDR3 is made up of 15 amino acids. The CDR3 region is CASSYTGLSNEKLFF.

This CDR3 reads CASSFGTGYSTDTQYF. This chain uses TRBV7-9 with TRBJ2-3; TCRdb proposes TRBD1, but this gene call is untestable without DNA. The CDR3 totals 16 residues. Germline loops: CDR1 SEHNR, CDR2 FQNEAQ (reference sequence). Together with reference TRBV7-9 and TRBJ2-3, the CDR3 gives the full variable domain: DTGVSQNPRHKITKRGQNVTFRCDPISEHNRLYWYRQTLGQGPEFLTYFQNEAQLEKSRLLSDRFSAERPKGSFSTLEIQRTEQGDSAMYLCASSFGTGYSTDTQYFGPGTRLTVL.

J is TRBJ2-5 and V is TRBV18; TCRdb returns TRBD2, unconfirmable since there is no DNA. Germline CDR1 and CDR2: KGHSH and LQKENI. CDR3 size: 15 residues. This chain's CDR3 is CASSPVAGGQETQYF.